This T cell receptor (beta chain) was recorded in a study of T cell responses to AZD1222 COVID-19 vaccine. Generated by immunoSEQ multiplex PCR, the TCRdb table keeps only in-frame clones and is missing some. The sample holds 100,000 to 150,000 clones, roughly nine tenths seen once. In regard to this clone: Other DNA sequences in the sample encode the same CDR3.

This CDR3 has 12 residues. The ends were cut back, 2 bases at V and 6 bases at J, with 4 bases in the middle. Germline V CDR1 and CDR2: LNHDA, SQIVND (reference sequence). This sequence joins TRBV19 and TRBJ2-2; the D is unclear. The source of this sequence is an adult in good health. This sample comprised peripheral blood, obtained on day 0 of AZD1222 vaccination. In nucleotides, the CDR3 is TGTGCCAGTAGTATAAGGGCCGGGGAGCTGTTTTTT. It encodes CASSIRAGELFF. Using reference TRBV19 and TRBJ2-2 for the parts outside the CDR3, the full variable domain is DGGITQSPKYLFRKEGQNVTLSCEQNLNHDAMYWYRQDPGQGLRLIYYSQIVNDFQKGDIAEGYSVSREKKESFPLTVTSAQKNPTAFYLCASSIRAGELFFGEGSRLTVL.